The following is a TCR beta chain sequence with its context. Per the germline V gene, CDR1 is SEHNR and CDR2 is FQNEAQ (reference sequence). The trim removed 1 base at V and 5 bases at J, leaving 11 bases unmatched. The CDR3 spans 18 residues. This entry comes from a study of blood T cell repertoires in COVID-19. The wider study: Italy, Spain and the United States were the sources of the convalescent and acute COVID-19 samples. T cells, B-cell-depleted T cells, or PBMCs supplied cDNA or gDNA.

Study processing details: By means of reference gene primer amplification, nucleated cell counts were estimated. Produced via immunoSEQ multiplex PCR; TCRdb's table is partial and in-frame only. That table supplies the V and J calls and clone size; D and trimming were determined from the DNA. The top ten hold about 8.4% of the sample, which has approximately 130,000 clones, around 86% seen once. V usage is TRBV7-9 and J usage is TRBJ2-7; 13 bases map to TRBD2. The sample was peripheral blood. This sequence originates from a woman aged 60 to 75 with active or convalescent COVID-19. In nucleotides, the CDR3 is TGTGCCAGCAGCTTAGGAGGCGGACTAGCGGGAGTGGGTGACGAGCAGTACTTC. Protein: CASSLGGGLAGVGDEQYF.